Shown below are 9 T cell receptor beta chains from a single sample sequenced in a study of T cell repertoires in cytomegalovirus infection. MiXCR, run by TCRdb on the reads, gives a single entry per CDR3 protein. The table records tens of thousands of distinct CDR3 sequences, more than 3% of them present only once. The sample consisted of PBMCs. The receptors shown here come from a human donor in good health (CMV status not recorded). Some clones in this sample may be carry-over from other donors' samples.

This clonotype has at least ten counts. This chain joins TRBV7-6 and TRBJ1-6; D gene ambiguous. The CDR3 sequence is 13 residues long. Trimming cost V 5 bases and J 6 bases, with 8 bases left between them. Germline V CDR1 and CDR2: SGHVS, FNYEAQ. The CDR3 region is CASSAGSNSPLHF. The CDR3 DNA reads as TGTGCCAGCAGCGCAGGATCTAATTCACCCCTCCACTTT.

This clonotype showed up just once. A much larger clone differs by one base, so this may be a read error. V usage is TRBV7-2 and J usage is TRBJ2-7; perhaps D is TRBD1 or TRBD2 (6 bases each). CDR3 length: 15 amino acids. V shed 5 bases and J shed 3 bases, with 17 bases lying between them. Looked up from germline, CDR1 is SGHTA and CDR2 is FQGNSA. Here the CDR3 reads CASSKSRGAVYEQYF. The CDR3 DNA is TGTGCCAGCAGCAAATCGAGGGGGGCAGTCTACGAGCAGTACTTC.

At least ten counts were recorded for this clonotype. The chain employs TRBV7-2 and TRBJ2-3, with D unclear. The CDR3 extends over 15 amino acids. Trimming stripped 4 bases from V and 4 bases from J, with 15 bases between. Per germline, CDR1 SGHTA and CDR2 FQGNSA. CDR3 nucleotides: TGTGCCAGCAGCTCATATACCCTTCTAGCAGATACGCAGTATTTT. Translated: CASSSYTLLADTQYF.

This clonotype was counted many times. The rearrangement joins TRBV6-2 or TRBV6-3 to TRBJ1-4, with D hard to call. Trimming took off 5 bases at V and 8 bases at J, with 15 bases between the two ends. CDR1 and CDR2 from the germline V gene are MNHEY and SVGEGT. This CDR3 contains 14 residues. The CDR3, as DNA: TGTGCCAGCAGTGTCGGGCGGGTGGGGGAAAAACTGTTTTTT. Translation gives CASSVGRVGEKLFF.

This clonotype was seen ten or more times. The J gene is TRBJ1-1, the V gene TRBV4-2, with D tentatively TRBD1 (5 bases). CDR3 size: 13 residues. The germline V and J ends were trimmed by 0 bases and 11 bases, with 13 bases remaining between them. Germline V gene lookup returns CDR1 LGHNA and CDR2 YNFKEQ. The CDR3 spells CASSQDGAGCAFF. The DNA of the CDR3 is TGTGCCAGCAGCCAAGACGGGGCAGGCTGCGCTTTCTTT.

The chain uses TRBV11-2 and TRBJ2-1, with 11 bases that match TRBD1. The CDR3 consists of 14 residues. Germline V lookup: CDR1 SGHAT, CDR2 FQNNGV. V lost 4 bases to trimming and J lost 9 bases; unmatched junction nucleotides: 5. The CDR3 coding sequence is TGTGCCAGCAGCTGGGGACAGGGGGTAAGTGAGCAGTTCTTC. Residues: CASSWGQGVSEQFF.

There are many counts of this clonotype. The J gene is TRBJ1-1, the V gene TRBV18; no clear D gene. This CDR3 is 15 amino acids long. Germline V gives CDR1 KGHSH, CDR2 LQKENI. V lost 2 bases and J lost 4, with 14 bases in between. CDR3 loop: CASSPGLEFSTEAFF. CDR3 in DNA: TGTGCCAGCTCACCAGGGCTAGAATTCAGCACTGAAGCTTTCTTT.

This clonotype was detected ten times or more. The chain employs TRBV7-2 and TRBJ2-3, with 13 bases lining up with TRBD2. CDR3 length equals 14 residues. The germline V gene has CDR1 SGHTA and CDR2 FQGNSA. The V segment lost 5 bases and the J segment 9 bases; nucleotides outside the gene matches: 5. CDR3 sequence: CASSALAGGGTQYF. CDR3 in DNA: TGTGCCAGCAGCGCACTAGCGGGAGGGGGGACGCAGTATTTT.

This clonotype was seen ten or more times. Here the CDR3 reads CASSLGGVLNTEAFF. DNA for the CDR3: TGTGCCAGCAGCTTAGGTGGAGTCCTGAACACTGAAGCTTTCTTT. The chain joins TRBV7-2 to TRBJ1-1; no firm D call. From germline, CDR1 is SGHTA and CDR2 FQGNSA. CDR3 length equals 15 residues. Trimming stripped 1 base from V and 0 bases from J, with 9 bases between.